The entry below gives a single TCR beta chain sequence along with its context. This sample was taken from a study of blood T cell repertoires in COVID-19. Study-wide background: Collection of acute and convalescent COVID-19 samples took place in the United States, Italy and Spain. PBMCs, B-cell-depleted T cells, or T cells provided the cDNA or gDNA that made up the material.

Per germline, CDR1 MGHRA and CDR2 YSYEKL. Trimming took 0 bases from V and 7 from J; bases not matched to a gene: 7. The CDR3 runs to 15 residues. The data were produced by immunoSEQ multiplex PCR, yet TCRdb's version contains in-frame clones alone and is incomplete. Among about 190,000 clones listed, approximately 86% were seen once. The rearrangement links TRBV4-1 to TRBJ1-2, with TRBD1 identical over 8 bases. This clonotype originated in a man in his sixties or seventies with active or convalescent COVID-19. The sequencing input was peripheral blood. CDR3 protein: CASSQDDRGAGGYTF. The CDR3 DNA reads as TGCGCCAGCAGCCAAGATGACAGGGGAGCTGGTGGCTACACCTTC.